The 10 T cell receptor beta chains below were found in one sample sequenced in a study of blood T cell repertoires in COVID-19. TCRdb's copy holds only in-frame clones and misses some; the assay was immunoSEQ multiplex PCR. The table includes 200,000 to 250,000 clones, 82% detected once. Input material: PBMCs or T cells enriched from blood (not recorded which). Source of these receptors: a woman aged 60 to 75 who had recovered from COVID-19.

The V call is TRBV4-3, the J call TRBJ1-2; 8 positions agree with TRBD1. V shed 0 bases, J shed 3 bases, and the junction held 9 bases outside the gene matches. The V gene's germline CDR1 is LGHNA and CDR2 YSLEER. This CDR3 has 17 amino acids. The CDR3 loop reads CASSQDWAGGNYYGYTF. The CDR3 coding sequence is TGCGCCAGCAGCCAAGATTGGGCAGGGGGCAATTACTATGGCTACACCTTC.

This chain joins TRBV10-1 and TRBJ2-4, with D possibly TRBD1 on 5 matching bases. CDR1 is WNHNN, CDR2 SYGVQD, per germline (reference sequence). The V gene lost 2 bases and the J gene lost 7 bases, with 9 bases spanning the gap. The CDR3 is made up of 13 amino acids. The CDR3 DNA reads TGCGCCAGCAGTGAGGGGAACAGGAACATTCAGTACTTC. As protein: CASSEGNRNIQYF.

This rearrangement joins TRBV19 to TRBJ1-2; TRBD1 is a possible D gene (5 bases). Between the trimmed V and J ends, which lost 3 bases and 8 bases, there was a span of 16 bases. Germline V CDR1 and CDR2: LNHDA, SQIVND (reference sequence). The CDR3 spans 14 residues. The CDR3 coding sequence is TGTGCCAGTAGTATCCTTATTCGGGGGACCGGCTACACCTTC. It codes for CASSILIRGTGYTF.

The V call is TRBV5-1, the J call TRBJ2-5, with 8 bases matching TRBD1. CDR1 and CDR2 from the germline V gene are SGHRS and YFSETQ. The CDR3 has 14 residues. J was trimmed by 1 base and V by 4 bases; bases with no gene match: 3. The CDR3 DNA sequence: TGCGCCAGCAGCCCGCAGGGGGCCCAAGAGACCCAGTACTTC. Its protein is CASSPQGAQETQYF.

The J gene is TRBJ2-5, the V gene TRBV5-4, with 8 bases aligning to TRBD1. The V and J ends lost 2 bases and 4 bases, in that order; junction bases with no gene match: 1. The CDR3 runs 13 residues. Per germline, CDR1 SGHNT and CDR2 YYREEE (reference sequence). The CDR3 loop is CASSFDRGETQYF. CDR3 nucleotide sequence: TGTGCCAGCAGCTTTGACAGGGGAGAGACCCAGTACTTC.

This clone showed up just once. The chain links TRBV11-2 to TRBJ2-3, with D unresolved. Germline V gives CDR1 SGHAT, CDR2 FQNNGV. The CDR3 contains 14 residues. V dropped 5 bases and J dropped 2 bases, with 11 bases sitting between them. DNA for the CDR3: TGTGCCAGCAGCCTAAGTTATCTCACAGATACGCAGTATTTT. Translated: CASSLSYLTDTQYF.

The CDR3 spells CASSVAGVNEQFF. The CDR3 DNA is TGTGCCAGCAGCGTAGCAGGGGTCAATGAGCAGTTCTTC. V usage is TRBV9 and J usage is TRBJ2-1, with a possible D match to TRBD1 (6 bases). V gave up 0 bases and J gave up 6 bases, with 7 bases separating them. This CDR3 spans 13 amino acids. Germline CDR1 is SGDLS and CDR2 is YYNGEE. Looking up the rest from reference TRBV9 and TRBJ2-1 gives the full variable domain: DSGVTQTPKHLITATGQRVTLRCSPRSGDLSVYWYQQSLDQGLQFLIQYYNGEERAKGNILERFSAQQFPDLHSELNLSSLELGDSALYFCASSVAGVNEQFFGPGTRLTVL.

The chain carries TRBV5-1 and TRBJ1-3; TRBD1 aligns across 7 bases. The CDR3 has 14 amino acids. Germline V lookup: CDR1 SGHRS, CDR2 YFSETQ. The V segment lost 0 bases and the J segment 3 bases; nucleotides outside the gene matches: 0. For the CDR3, the DNA is TGCGCCAGCAGCTTGGGACAGGGTGGAAACACCATATATTTT. This encodes CASSLGQGGNTIYF.

On this clone: The sample has other DNA sequences that encode this CDR3 too. The chain combines TRBV19 with TRBJ1-2; TRBD1 matches 8 bases. CDR3 length: 13 residues. Germline assignment: CDR1 LNHDA and CDR2 SQIVND (reference sequence). The junction had 5 bases not matched to a gene; V was cut back by 3 bases and J by 8 bases. CDR3 coding DNA: TGTGCCAGTAGTATTCAGGGGGCCCGGGGCTACACCTTC. It specifies CASSIQGARGYTF.

The rearrangement joins TRBV7-2 to TRBJ1-1, with TRBD1 as a possible D gene (6 bases). Germline V gene lookup returns CDR1 SGHTA and CDR2 FQGNSA. The CDR3 covers 15 residues. The V end was cut by 3 bases, the J end by 4 bases, with 15 bases between. The CDR3 DNA follows: TGTGCCAGCAGCTTGGCTCCTGGGGGGGCCACTGAAGCTTTCTTT. Translating gives CASSLAPGGATEAFF.